The TCR beta chain under discussion was sequenced for a study of human versus mouse CDR3 diversity and MHC coevolution. Sequencing used immunoSEQ multiplex PCR; TCRdb keeps in-frame clones, though not all of them. The data show just under 60,000 clones, with 90% to 95% seen just once and 15% to 20% held by the top ten. Germline assignment: CDR1 SGHAT and CDR2 FQNNGV. V was cut by 5 bases and J by 1 base, with 15 bases left in between. The CDR3 runs to 15 residues. Sequenced sample: naive CD4+ T cells from blood. As for subset: CD45RO-negative CD62L-positive naive CD4 T cells. The receptor's source is a person between 55 and 69 years old in good health. This chain uses TRBV11-2 with TRBJ2-7, with a possible D match to TRBD2 (6 bases). The CDR3 loop is CASSRGSRGSYEQYF. As DNA, the CDR3 is TGTGCCAGCAGCCGAGGGAGTCGGGGGTCCTACGAGCAGTACTTC.